Included here is one T cell receptor beta chain sequence, with context. This specimen belongs to a study of long-term antiretroviral therapy in people with HIV. Looked up from germline, CDR1 is SGHTA and CDR2 is FQGNSA. The CDR3 spans 12 residues. Trimming pared 1 base from V and 0 bases from J, leaving 1 base between. Survey-level resolution applied to immunoSEQ assay v3.0. Repertoires were generated with immunoSEQ multiplex PCR, while TCRdb's copy carries only in-frame clones and drops some. The sample lists around 39,000 clones; under 85% were seen once. The chain has TRBV7-2 and TRBJ2-7; D is unresolved. The receptor was isolated from a man aged 18 to 29 with HIV. The specimen was unsorted PBMCs, collected 1 year after starting antiretroviral therapy. DNA of the CDR3: TGTGCCAGCAGCTTAGTCTCCTACGAGCAGTACTTC. Amino acid sequence: CASSLVSYEQYF.